Shown below are 3 T cell receptor beta chains from a single sample sequenced in a study of blood T cell repertoires in COVID-19. Clones were sequenced by immunoSEQ multiplex PCR, and TCRdb holds only the in-frame ones, with some missing. The sample holds 400,000 to 450,000 clones; 70% to 90% are singletons and the top ten take roughly 1.6%. The sequencing input was peripheral blood. Receptor source: a woman aged 40 to 50 with COVID-19, enrolled during active disease.

This clone was observed a handful of times. This rearrangement joins TRBV18 to TRBJ1-1; TRBD1 aligns across 9 bases. J lost 3 bases, V lost 3 bases, and 5 bases had no gene match. This CDR3 is built from 15 residues. CDR1 KGHSH and CDR2 LQKENI come from the germline V gene. CDR3 in DNA: TGTGCCAGCTCACCCGGGACAGGGCGGGACACTGAAGCTTTCTTT. It translates to CASSPGTGRDTEAFF.

J is TRBJ1-1 and V is TRBV19, with a tentative D call TRBD1 (5 bases). This CDR3 has 14 amino acids. Trimming cost V 5 bases and J 1 base, with 11 bases left between them. Germline-derived CDR1 and CDR2 are LNHDA and SQIVND (reference sequence). The CDR3 loop is CASSSRQQNTEAFF. CDR3 bases: TGTGCCAGTAGTTCACGACAGCAGAACACTGAAGCTTTCTTT.

V is TRBV10-3 and J is TRBJ2-5; D might be TRBD2 (5 bases). The CDR3 runs 14 residues. From germline, CDR1 is ENHRY and CDR2 SYGVKD. V shed 4 bases and J shed 3 bases, with 12 bases lying between them. This chain's CDR3 is CAISGREGKETQYF. CDR3 coding DNA: TGTGCCATCAGTGGCAGAGAGGGAAAAGAGACCCAGTACTTC.